These T cell receptor beta chains were read from a single sample in a study of monozygotic twins with inflammatory bowel disease. TCRdb reanalyzed the 5' RACE reads, giving one entry per CDR3 protein sequence and no DNA. The sample has 330,000 or so distinct CDR3 sequences. Sequencing was done on a sample of blood. The receptor set was obtained from a human donor with ulcerative colitis or Crohn's disease, or a healthy co-twin of an affected twin (not recorded which). CDR3s include the opening cysteine and the closing phenylalanine or tryptophan.

J gene | V gene | CDR3 protein
TRBJ1-2 | TRBV11-2 | CASSLDPAGSNYGYTF
TRBJ2-1 | TRBV20-1 | CSAHSGTSGGVYNEQFF
TRBJ2-1 | TRBV15 | CATKTSAGANEQFF
TRBJ2-7 | TRBV21-1 | CASSPDRGRLCEQYF
TRBJ2-5 | TRBV2 | CASSDGRTSKETQYF
TRBJ1-3 | TRBV14 | CASSPGTGGNTIYF
TRBJ2-2 | TRBV7-6 | CASSLGQGRTGELFF
TRBJ2-7 | TRBV29-1 | CSVGQESYEQYF
TRBJ1-4 | TRBV4-3 | CASSQPGQGNEKLFF
TRBJ1-1 | TRBV20-1 | CSANGAGDTEAFF
TRBJ2-3 | TRBV5-1 | CASSRDLRRGDTQYF
TRBJ2-1 | TRBV6-1 | CASSDRGGLYNEQFF
TRBJ2-3 | TRBV12-3/TRBV12-4 | CASSLGRRSSQTDTQYF
TRBJ1-2 | TRBV4-3 | CASSQQGFRGYTF
TRBJ1-1 | TRBV5-5 | CASSFSARDTEAFF
TRBJ1-1 | TRBV29-1 | CSVRDRGTEAFF
TRBJ1-5 | TRBV12-3/TRBV12-4 | CASSLRQGDQPQHF
TRBJ2-1 | TRBV29-1 | CSVEGVKRRPYNEQFF
TRBJ2-3 | TRBV6-1 | CASSPAGTSTSTDTQYF
TRBJ2-7 | TRBV12-3/TRBV12-4 | CASRRTGGSSYEQYF
TRBJ1-5 | TRBV20-1 | CSARGTVNQPQHF
TRBJ2-1 | TRBV7-9 | CASSPRTSGTYNEQFF
TRBJ2-7 | TRBV28 | CASSIPLTANYEQYF
TRBJ2-7 | TRBV20-1 | CSVETSGGDEQYF
TRBJ2-5 | TRBV5-1 | CASSPRTGRGETQYF
TRBJ2-7 | TRBV27 | CASSLSMEYEQYF
TRBJ2-2 | TRBV12-3/TRBV12-4 | CASTERGRITGELFF
TRBJ2-2 | TRBV6-5 | CASSYDPSGGSGELFF
TRBJ2-5 | TRBV10-3 | CAISESRQGLETQYF